This entry describes one T cell receptor beta chain. Its cognate antigen is unknown. Germline V gives CDR1 DFQATT, CDR2 SNEGSKA (reference sequence). The CDR3 covers 10 residues. Measured with immunoSEQ multiplex PCR; TCRdb has only the in-frame clones, and not every one. The sample includes approximately 77,000 clones, roughly nine tenths of them seen just once. These data are taken from a study of graft-versus-host responses after intestinal transplantation. Study observations and caveats: Patients who carried graft-donor T cell macrochimerism also had high graft-versus-host to host-versus-graft clonal ratios in their allografts. With peak circulating GvH clone levels came an association with early post-transplant HvG declines.

The chain has TRBV20-1 and TRBJ2-5, with D possibly matching TRBD2 (5 bases). The J call may be mistaken, given a closer DNA end match to TRBJ2-7. The receptor was derived from a human donor who received an intestinal transplant. The material was unstimulated CD4+ T cells sorted from spleen or lymph node cells, obtained before intestinal transplant. The CDR3 reads CSATGNEQYF. The CDR3 bases are TGCAGTGCTACCGGGAACGAGCAGTACTTC.